One sample yielded the 27 T cell receptor beta chains listed below, sequenced in a study of cytomegalovirus exposure and HLA in healthy donors. PCR was performed using 60 Vbeta and 13 Jbeta primers. Sequencing used immunoSEQ multiplex PCR; TCRdb keeps in-frame clones, though not all of them. The sample yields 150,000 to 200,000 clones, roughly 74% seen once. Specimen: PBMCs. The receptors were sampled from a woman in her 30s in good health and CMV-seropositive.

The rearrangement joins TRBV5-1 to TRBJ2-1; D perhaps matches TRBD2 (6 bases). The V gene lost 0 bases and the J gene lost 4 bases, with 11 bases spanning the gap. The V gene's germline CDR1 is SGHRS and CDR2 YFSETQ. The CDR3 has 15 amino acids. The CDR3 protein is CASSLENSGYNEQFF. In DNA, the CDR3 is TGCGCCAGCAGCTTGGAGAATAGCGGTTACAATGAGCAGTTCTTC.

The chain links TRBV5-6 to TRBJ1-1; D remains ambiguous. Trimming cost V 1 base and J 5 bases, with 6 bases left between them. The CDR3 spans 12 residues. From germline, CDR1 is SGHDT and CDR2 YYEEEE. CDR3 amino acids: CASSLMRTEAFF. CDR3 nucleotides: TGTGCCAGCAGCTTGATGAGGACTGAAGCTTTCTTT.

Regarding this clone: A read error may produce the germline difference seen at one junction end. The chain employs TRBV7-9 and TRBJ2-5; 10 bases agree with TRBD2. CDR1 is SEHNR and CDR2 is FQNEAQ in the germline V gene (reference sequence). This CDR3 is 17 amino acids long. CDR3 DNA: TGTTCCAGCAGCCTACCCCAAGGACTAGCGGTTGGGGAGACCCAGTACTTC. Translating it yields CSSSLPQGLAVGETQYF. The entire variable domain, with the rest obtained from reference TRBV7-9 and TRBJ2-5, is as follows: DTGVSQNPRHKITKRGQNVTFRCDPISEHNRLYWYRQTLGQGPEFLTYFQNEAQLEKSRLLSDRFSAERPKGSFSTLEIQRTEQGDSAMYLCSSSLPQGLAVGETQYFGPGTRLLVL.

The genes are TRBV6-1 and TRBJ1-2; no clear D gene. Trimming removed 1 base at V and 4 bases at J, with 13 bases between. The CDR3 is 15 amino acids. Germline assignment: CDR1 MNHNS and CDR2 SASEGT. As DNA, the CDR3 is TGTGCCAGCAGTGAAGGCGGCAGAGTGGGCTATGGCTACACCTTC. Its translation is CASSEGGRVGYGYTF.

This clone was seen only a few times. The chain joins TRBV28 to TRBJ2-4; 10 nucleotides agree with TRBD1. V lost 3 bases to trimming and J lost 8 bases; unmatched junction nucleotides: 10. The CDR3 has 16 amino acids. Germline values: CDR1 MDHEN, CDR2 SYDVKM. This chain's CDR3 is CASSFYRDRGGHIQYF. CDR3 nucleotides: TGTGCCAGCAGTTTTTACCGGGACAGGGGAGGGCACATTCAGTACTTC.

The rearrangement uses TRBV25-1 and TRBJ2-5; a weak D match, TRBD1 (8 bases). V was clipped by 5 bases and J by 3 bases, with 13 bases between them. Germline values: CDR1 MGHDK, CDR2 SYGVNS. This CDR3 comprises 14 residues. The CDR3 sequence: CASSNRGGEETQYF. DNA for the CDR3: TGTGCCAGCAGTAACAGGGGGGGGGAAGAGACCCAGTACTTC.

This sequence joins TRBV7-9 and TRBJ2-3, with D possibly matching TRBD2 (5 bases). The CDR3 spans 12 residues. The germline V and J ends were trimmed by 5 bases and 4 bases, with 7 bases remaining between them. Germline V gene sequence: CDR1 SEHNR, CDR2 FQNEAQ (reference sequence). CDR3 in DNA: TGTGCCAGCAGCCTCGGGGCAGATACGCAGTATTTT. This codes for CASSLGADTQYF.

This chain links TRBV21-1 with TRBJ2-4; the table's D call of TRBD2 was not tested on the DNA. TRBV21-1 is described as a pseudogene. The CDR3 covers 14 residues. DNA for the CDR3: TGTGCCAGCGCGCGGCCTATAGCCAAAAACATTCAGTACTTC. It specifies CASARPIAKNIQYF.

Here the CDR3 DNA reads TGTGCCAGCAGCTTACAGGGGGTAGACGCTGAAGCTTTCTTT. The encoded protein is CASSLQGVDAEAFF. The chain is built from TRBV7-2 and TRBJ1-1; the match to TRBD1 covers 7 bases. V shed 2 bases and J 6 bases; nucleotides not matched to a gene: 6. Germline loops: CDR1 SGHTA, CDR2 FQGNSA. The CDR3 length is 14 residues.

In this sample, this clone turned up a few times. The chain employs TRBV7-2 and TRBJ1-1; D is ambiguous. Trimming stripped 1 base from V and 9 bases from J, with 9 bases between. CDR3 size: 12 residues. Germline lookup yields CDR1 SGHTA and CDR2 FQGNSA. CDR3 nucleotides: TGTGCCAGCAGCTTAGTAACGGGGAAAGCTTTCTTT. It translates to CASSLVTGKAFF.

J is TRBJ1-5 and V is TRBV27; D gene unclear. V was shortened by 4 bases and J by 2 bases, with 6 bases between the two germline ends. This CDR3 comprises 13 residues. From germline, CDR1 is MNHEY and CDR2 SMNVEV (reference sequence). The chain's CDR3 is CASSSAGNQPQHF. CDR3 DNA: TGTGCCAGCAGTTCAGCGGGCAATCAGCCCCAGCATTTT.

This clone has a handful of counts. The V gene is TRBV27, the J gene TRBJ2-7; TRBD1 might be the D (5 bases). V shed 7 bases and J shed 6 bases, with 16 bases lying between them. Germline CDR1 MNHEY, CDR2 SMNVEV (reference sequence). The CDR3 runs 13 residues. In nucleotides, the CDR3 is TGTGCCAGCACCTCAGGGTTTACCGCCGAGCAGTACTTC. The encoded protein is CASTSGFTAEQYF.

The chain uses TRBV4-1 and TRBJ1-4, with no clear D. The CDR3 spans 13 residues. The germline CDR1 and CDR2 sequences are MGHRA and YSYEKL. Trimming removed 0 bases from V and 8 bases from J, with 7 bases in between. The DNA of the CDR3 is TGCGCCAGCAGCCAAGAGGGGAGGGAAAAACTGTTTTTT. Protein product: CASSQEGREKLFF.

This clone appeared a single time. The gene calls are TRBV15 and TRBJ1-3, with 8 bases fitting TRBD1. CDR1 is LNHNV and CDR2 is YYDKDF in the germline V gene (reference sequence). CDR3 size: 15 residues. V gave up 0 bases and J gave up 4 bases; unmatched junction bases: 2. The CDR3 spells CATSRDRGQGNTIYF. In DNA form, the CDR3 reads TGTGCCACCAGCAGAGACAGGGGGCAAGGAAACACCATATATTTT.

The chain carries TRBV10-1 and TRBJ2-7; D not certain. The CDR3 has 14 amino acids. Germline CDR1 reads WNHNN; CDR2 reads SYGVQD (reference sequence). V gave up 2 bases and J gave up 2 bases, with 10 bases separating them. CDR3 nucleotides: TGCGCCAGCAGTGAGGCTTCCCGAGCCTACGAGCAGTACTTC. Translated, it gives CASSEASRAYEQYF.

The V and J genes are TRBV6-6 and TRBJ2-1, with 7 bases lining up with TRBD2. V lost 5 bases and J lost 7; bases outside the gene matches: 5. CDR1 and CDR2 from the germline V gene are MNHNY and SVGAGI (reference sequence). This CDR3 has 13 amino acids. CDR3 nucleotides: TGTGCCAGCAGTAAGCGGGAAACAAATGAGCAGTTCTTC. It codes for CASSKRETNEQFF.

J is TRBJ1-2 and V is TRBV9; TRBD1 aligns across 8 bases. CDR3 length equals 16 residues. The ends lost 4 bases at V and 7 bases at J; junction bases unmatched: 15. Germline assignment: CDR1 SGDLS and CDR2 YYNGEE. CDR3 sequence reads: CASSPGTGLLPGGYTF. The DNA for the CDR3 is TGTGCCAGCAGCCCAGGGACAGGACTCCTTCCTGGTGGCTACACCTTC. Full variable domain (outside the CDR3, taken from reference TRBV9 and TRBJ1-2): DSGVTQTPKHLITATGQRVTLRCSPRSGDLSVYWYQQSLDQGLQFLIQYYNGEERAKGNILERFSAQQFPDLHSELNLSSLELGDSALYFCASSPGTGLLPGGYTFGSGTRLTVV.

This clone has only one observation. The chain carries TRBV11-2 and TRBJ2-5; a possible D gene is TRBD1 (6 bases). V was shortened by 5 bases and J by 1 base, with 14 bases between the two germline ends. The CDR3 totals 15 residues. Germline CDR1 is SGHAT and CDR2 is FQNNGV. CDR3 DNA sequence: TGTGCCAGCAGCGTGACAGGCGAATTCCAAGAGACCCAGTACTTC. Amino acids: CASSVTGEFQETQYF.

This clone was seen only once. The rearrangement joins TRBV2 to TRBJ2-1; TRBD2 matches 12 bases. The CDR3 runs 14 residues. Germline values: CDR1 SNHLY, CDR2 FYNNEI. V dropped 11 bases and J dropped 6; count of bases not matched to a gene: 8. The DNA for the CDR3 is TGTGCCGGTAATCTAGCGGGAGGGTTCAATGAGCAGTTCTTC. Amino acid sequence: CAGNLAGGFNEQFF.

The chain joins TRBV2 to TRBJ1-1, with a weak D call TRBD1 (6 bases). V lost 1 base to trimming and J lost 1 base, with 10 bases between them. CDR3 length: 15 amino acids. From germline, CDR1 is SNHLY and CDR2 FYNNEI. This CDR3 reads CASSEDRVTNTEAFF. The DNA of the CDR3 is TGTGCCAGCAGTGAAGACAGGGTGACGAACACTGAAGCTTTCTTT.

This rearrangement joins TRBV19 to TRBJ2-5; 8 nucleotides agree with TRBD2. CDR1 is LNHDA and CDR2 is SQIVND in the germline V gene (reference sequence). The CDR3 totals 17 residues. Trimming took 5 bases from V and 4 from J; bases not matched to a gene: 15. CDR3 in amino acids: CASSPAPTSVGGETQYF. CDR3 nucleotide sequence: TGTGCCAGTAGTCCTGCCCCGACTAGCGTTGGGGGAGAGACCCAGTACTTC. The entire variable domain, with the rest obtained from reference TRBV19 and TRBJ2-5, is as follows: DGGITQSPKYLFRKEGQNVTLSCEQNLNHDAMYWYRQDPGQGLRLIYYSQIVNDFQKGDIAEGYSVSREKKESFPLTVTSAQKNPTAFYLCASSPAPTSVGGETQYFGPGTRLLVL.

This chain connects TRBV2 to TRBJ2-1; 10 nucleotides match TRBD2. Trimming cost V 6 bases and J 2 bases; bases outside gene matches: 10. The CDR3 loop spans 17 amino acids. The germline V gene encodes CDR1 SNHLY and CDR2 FYNNEI. CDR3: CASSQGLGLAAYNEQFF. Here the CDR3 DNA reads TGTGCCAGCAGCCAGGGGCTTGGACTAGCGGCCTACAATGAGCAGTTCTTC.

This chain links TRBV5-6 with TRBJ1-2, with D uncertain. V lost 0 bases, J lost 2 bases, and 5 bases lay in between. The CDR3 covers 13 residues. Looked up from germline, CDR1 is SGHDT and CDR2 is YYEEEE. The CDR3 bases are TGTGCCAGCAGCTTGGTGGCAAACTATGGCTACACCTTC. Its translation is CASSLVANYGYTF. The whole variable domain, filled in from reference TRBV5-6 and TRBJ1-2, reads DAGVTQSPTHLIKTRGQQVTLRCSPKSGHDTVSWYQQALGQGPQFIFQYYEEEERQRGNFPDRFSGHQFPNYSSELNVNALLLGDSALYLCASSLVANYGYTFGSGTRLTVV.

The rearrangement uses TRBV4-3 and TRBJ2-2, with D possibly being TRBD1 (6 bases). Between the trimmed V and J ends, which lost 4 bases and 3 bases, there was a span of 12 bases. The CDR3 consists of 15 residues. Germline V gene lookup returns CDR1 LGHNA and CDR2 YSLEER. The CDR3 loop reads CASSLGQIHTGELFF. CDR3 coding DNA: TGCGCCAGCAGCCTAGGACAGATACACACCGGGGAGCTGTTTTTT.

The chain carries TRBV11-2 and TRBJ2-7, with D perhaps matching TRBD2 (6 bases). The CDR3 covers 15 residues. CDR1 is SGHAT and CDR2 is FQNNGV in the germline V gene. V gave up 5 bases and J gave up 4 bases, with 18 bases separating them. The CDR3 spells CASSPPGTFRYEQYF. The DNA for the CDR3 is TGTGCCAGCAGCCCGCCAGGGACTTTCAGGTACGAGCAGTACTTC. The complete variable domain, with remaining parts taken from reference TRBV11-2 and TRBJ2-7, reads EAGVAQSPRYKIIEKRQSVAFWCNPISGHATLYWYQQILGQGPKLLIQFQNNGVVDDSQLPKDRFSAERLKGVDSTLKIQPAKLEDSAVYLCASSPPGTFRYEQYFGPGTRLTVT.

This clone was counted only a few times. This chain joins TRBV28 and TRBJ2-3; 12 bases agree with TRBD2. From germline, CDR1 is MDHEN and CDR2 SYDVKM. The CDR3 is made up of 16 amino acids. V lost 4 bases, J lost 2 bases, and 4 bases stayed unmatched. In DNA, the CDR3 is TGTGCCAGCAGTTATCGGACTAGCGGGGCCACAGATACGCAGTATTTT. This encodes CASSYRTSGATDTQYF.

This clone was seen a handful of times. CDR3 coding DNA: TGTGCCAGCAGCCCCGAACCCGGAGGGATCAATGAGCAGTTCTTC. It translates to CASSPEPGGINEQFF. The chain recombines TRBV7-6 with TRBJ2-1; perhaps TRBD2 as D (6 bases). From germline, CDR1 is SGHVS and CDR2 FNYEAQ. The ends were cut back, 5 bases at V and 6 bases at J, with 17 bases in the middle. This CDR3 contains 15 residues.